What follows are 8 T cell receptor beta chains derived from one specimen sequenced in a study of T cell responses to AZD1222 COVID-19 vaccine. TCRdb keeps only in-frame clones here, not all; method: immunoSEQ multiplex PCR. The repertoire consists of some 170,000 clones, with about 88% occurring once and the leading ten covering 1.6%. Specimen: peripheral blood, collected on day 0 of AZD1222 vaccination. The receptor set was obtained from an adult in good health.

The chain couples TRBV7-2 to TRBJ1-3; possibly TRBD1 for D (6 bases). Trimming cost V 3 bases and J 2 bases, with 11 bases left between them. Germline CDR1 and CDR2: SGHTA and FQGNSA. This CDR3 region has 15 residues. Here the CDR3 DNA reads TGTGCCAGCAGCTTTCGGACAGATCCTGGAAACACCATATATTTT. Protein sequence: CASSFRTDPGNTIYF. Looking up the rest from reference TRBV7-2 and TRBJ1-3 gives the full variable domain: GAGVSQSPSNKVTEKGKDVELRCDPISGHTALYWYRQSLGQGLEFLIYFQGNSAPDKSGLPSDRFSAERTGGSVSTLTIQRTQQEDSAVYLCASSFRTDPGNTIYFGEGSWLTVV.

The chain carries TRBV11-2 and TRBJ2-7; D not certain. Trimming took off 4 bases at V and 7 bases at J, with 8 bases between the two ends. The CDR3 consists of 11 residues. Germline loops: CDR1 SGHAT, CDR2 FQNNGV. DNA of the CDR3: TGTGCCAGCAGCTCTACTCGGGAGCAGTACTTC. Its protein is CASSSTREQYF.

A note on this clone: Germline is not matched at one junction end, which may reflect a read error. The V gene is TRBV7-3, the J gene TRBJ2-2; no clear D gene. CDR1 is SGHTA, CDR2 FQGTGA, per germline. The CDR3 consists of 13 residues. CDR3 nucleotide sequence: TGTGCCAGCAGCGGGCTACCCACCGGCGAGCTGTTTTTT. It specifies CASSGLPTGELFF.

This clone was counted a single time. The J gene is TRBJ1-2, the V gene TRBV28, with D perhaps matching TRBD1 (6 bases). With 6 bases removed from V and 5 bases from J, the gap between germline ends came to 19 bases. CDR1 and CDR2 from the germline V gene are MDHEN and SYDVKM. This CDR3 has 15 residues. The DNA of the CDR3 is TGTGCCAGCAGGGGGGCGGGGGTGTGGCAATATGGCTACACCTTC. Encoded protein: CASRGAGVWQYGYTF.

CDR3 protein: CASSQLMGSAYEQYF. The CDR3 DNA reads TGTGCCAGCAGTCAGCTTATGGGGAGCGCCTACGAGCAGTACTTC. This chain joins TRBV28 and TRBJ2-7; perhaps TRBD2 as D (5 bases). This CDR3 has 15 residues. CDR1 is MDHEN, CDR2 SYDVKM, per germline. Trimming stripped 5 bases from V and 2 bases from J, with 16 bases between.

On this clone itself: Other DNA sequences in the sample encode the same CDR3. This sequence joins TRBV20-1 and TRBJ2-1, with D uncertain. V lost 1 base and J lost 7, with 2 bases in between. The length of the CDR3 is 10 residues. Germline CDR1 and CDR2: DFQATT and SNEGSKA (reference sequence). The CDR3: CSARVNEQFF. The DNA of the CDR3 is TGCAGTGCTAGAGTTAATGAGCAGTTCTTC.

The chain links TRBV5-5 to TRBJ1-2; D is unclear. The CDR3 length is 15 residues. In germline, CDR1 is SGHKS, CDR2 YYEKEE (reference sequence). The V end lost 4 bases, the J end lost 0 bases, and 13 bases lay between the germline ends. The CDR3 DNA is TGTGCCAGCAGCCGAGCAGGCAACTCTAACTATGGCTACACCTTC. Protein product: CASSRAGNSNYGYTF.

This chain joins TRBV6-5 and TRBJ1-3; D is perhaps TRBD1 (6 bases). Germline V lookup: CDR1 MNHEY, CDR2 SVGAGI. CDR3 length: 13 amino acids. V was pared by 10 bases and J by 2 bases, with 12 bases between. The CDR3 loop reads CAILKGAGNTIYF. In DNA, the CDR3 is TGTGCCATCCTGAAGGGGGCTGGAAACACCATATATTTT.